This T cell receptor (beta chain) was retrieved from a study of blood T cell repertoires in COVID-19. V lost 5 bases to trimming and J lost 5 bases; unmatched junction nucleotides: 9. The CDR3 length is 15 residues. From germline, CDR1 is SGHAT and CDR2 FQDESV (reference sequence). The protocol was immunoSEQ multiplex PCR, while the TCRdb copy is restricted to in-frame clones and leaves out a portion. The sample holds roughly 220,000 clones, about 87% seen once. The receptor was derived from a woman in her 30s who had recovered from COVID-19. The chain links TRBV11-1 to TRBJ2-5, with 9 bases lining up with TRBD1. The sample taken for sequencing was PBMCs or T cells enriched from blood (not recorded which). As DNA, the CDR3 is TGTGCCAGCAGCCAACAGGGGGCAGAGTTGGAGACCCAGTACTTC. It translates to CASSQQGAELETQYF.